The 17 T cell receptor beta chains presented below share a single source sample, sequenced in a study of lymphopenia after photon versus proton radiotherapy. The data were produced by immunoSEQ multiplex PCR, yet TCRdb's version contains in-frame clones alone and is incomplete. The profile covers about 30,000 clones, with approximately 95% appearing a single time and just over 0.7% taken by the ten largest. This specimen was peripheral blood, taken from a patient treated with photon-based radiotherapy. These receptors all stem from a woman aged 45-60 years with cholangiocarcinoma.

The chain links TRBV4-3 to TRBJ1-2; a possible D gene is TRBD1 (6 bases). The CDR3 sequence is 15 residues long. Deletions cut 1 base from V and 8 bases from J, with 17 bases between. In germline, CDR1 is LGHNA, CDR2 YSLEER. CDR3 nucleotide sequence: TGCGCCAGCAGCCAAGTTCATCAGGGGCTGGGCGGCTACACCTTC. Translated, it gives CASSQVHQGLGGYTF.

This rearrangement joins TRBV30 to TRBJ1-5; D gene ambiguous. V was clipped by 2 bases and J by 3 bases, with 8 bases between them. Germline assignment: CDR1 GTSNPN and CDR2 SVGIG (reference sequence). The CDR3 spans 13 residues. The CDR3 loop is CAWSPQDNQPQHF. CDR3 DNA: TGTGCCTGGAGTCCCCAGGACAATCAGCCCCAGCATTTT. Full variable domain (remainder filled in from reference TRBV30 and TRBJ1-5): SQTIHQWPATLVQPVGSPLSLECTVEGTSNPNLYWYRQAAGRGLQLLFYSVGIGQISSEVPQNLSASRPQDRQFILSSKKLLLSDSGFYLCAWSPQDNQPQHFGDGTRLSIL.

The chain carries TRBV30 and TRBJ2-7, with D maybe TRBD2 (5 bases). CDR1 is GTSNPN and CDR2 is SVGIG in the germline V gene (reference sequence). The V and J ends lost 0 bases and 5 bases respectively, with 8 bases between them. This CDR3 is 12 amino acids long. The CDR3 nucleotides read TGTGCCTGGAGTGTACTAGTTAACGAGCAGTACTTC. The encoded protein is CAWSVLVNEQYF.

Only one count was recorded for this clone. This chain links TRBV7-9 with TRBJ1-2; perhaps TRBD1 as D (5 bases). The germline CDR1 and CDR2 sequences are SEHNR and FQNEAQ (reference sequence). The V end lost 0 bases, the J end lost 4 bases, and 12 bases lay between the germline ends. The CDR3 contains 15 residues. The CDR3 DNA sequence: TGTGCCAGCAGCTTAGCGGGGGGATCGAGCTATGGCTACACCTTC. Its protein is CASSLAGGSSYGYTF.

Only one count was recorded for this clone. This chain joins TRBV10-3 and TRBJ1-1; TRBD1 agrees at 7 bases. This CDR3 is built from 15 residues. Germline loops: CDR1 ENHRY, CDR2 SYGVKD. V shed 2 bases and J 1 base; nucleotides not matched to a gene: 4. The CDR3 sequence is CAISEGDRPNTEAFF. The DNA for the CDR3 is TGTGCCATCAGTGAGGGGGACAGACCGAACACTGAAGCTTTCTTT.

The chain links TRBV11-2 to TRBJ1-2; tentative D call: TRBD1 (5 bases). V dropped 1 base and J dropped 0 bases, with 15 bases sitting between them. CDR1 and CDR2 (germline): SGHAT, FQNNGV. CDR3 length equals 17 residues. The CDR3 nucleotides are TGTGCCAGCAGCTTAGGGAAGGGGCATCCGACTAACTATGGCTACACCTTC. Its protein is CASSLGKGHPTNYGYTF.

The rearrangement joins TRBV19 to TRBJ1-2; perhaps TRBD1 as D (6 bases). V lost 3 bases to trimming and J lost 7 bases, with 18 bases between them. This CDR3 has 15 amino acids. Germline loops: CDR1 LNHDA, CDR2 SQIVND (reference sequence). DNA of the CDR3: TGTGCCAGTAGTATTATAGGCAGGGGAGTTGTTGGCTACACCTTC. It encodes CASSIIGRGVVGYTF.

The J gene is TRBJ1-1, the V gene TRBV18, with 9 bases that match TRBD1. The CDR3 covers 16 residues. From germline, CDR1 is KGHSH and CDR2 LQKENI. After removal of 6 bases from V and 1 base from J, the junction contained 9 bases not matched to a gene. The CDR3 loop is CASSPGQGLGNTEAFF. CDR3 DNA: TGTGCCAGCTCCCCGGGACAGGGCCTTGGGAACACTGAAGCTTTCTTT.

The genes are TRBV5-1 and TRBJ1-4; D unresolved. Germline V gene sequence: CDR1 SGHRS, CDR2 YFSETQ. This CDR3 spans 14 amino acids. The V end was cut by 7 bases, the J end by 4 bases, with 14 bases between. The CDR3 loop is CASSLWGSNEKLFF. The CDR3 nucleotides are TGCGCCAGCTCCCTTTGGGGTAGTAATGAAAAACTGTTTTTT.

V usage is TRBV7-6 and J usage is TRBJ1-2; D remains ambiguous. Germline V gives CDR1 SGHVS, CDR2 FNYEAQ. V shed 5 bases and J shed 4 bases, with 17 bases lying between them. The CDR3 sequence is 15 residues long. The CDR3 loop reads CASSPSPTQGYGYTF. DNA of the CDR3: TGTGCCAGCAGCCCGTCCCCGACACAAGGCTATGGCTACACCTTC.

This clone came up once. The CDR3 here is CASSYVSGAEAFF. CDR3 coding DNA: TGTGCCAGCAGTTACGTCTCGGGAGCTGAAGCTTTCTTT. V and J are TRBV6-5 and TRBJ1-1, with D unresolved. The V end was cut by 2 bases, the J end by 6 bases, with 10 bases between. CDR3 size: 13 residues. Germline V lookup: CDR1 MNHEY, CDR2 SVGAGI.

This rearrangement joins TRBV7-2 to TRBJ2-1; 10 bases align to TRBD2. Germline-derived CDR1 and CDR2 are SGHTA and FQGNSA. The CDR3 runs to 15 residues. V shed 5 bases and J 6 bases; nucleotides not matched to a gene: 7. The CDR3 sequence is CASSPSGLAANEQFF. CDR3 DNA sequence: TGTGCCAGCAGCCCCAGCGGACTAGCGGCCAATGAGCAGTTCTTC.

The rearrangement links TRBV2 to TRBJ1-4, with 8 bases matching TRBD1. The CDR3 totals 14 residues. In germline, CDR1 is SNHLY, CDR2 FYNNEI. V was pared by 6 bases and J by 8 bases, with 8 bases of the junction left unmatched. CDR3 nucleotides: TGTGCCAGCAGGCCGGACAGGGACGGAGAAAAACTGTTTTTT. Its translation: CASRPDRDGEKLFF.

This chain links TRBV10-3 with TRBJ2-6; no clear D gene. V lost 6 bases and J 0 bases, leaving 3 bases between the germline ends. This CDR3 is 13 amino acids long. CDR1 ENHRY and CDR2 SYGVKD come from the germline V gene. As DNA, the CDR3 is TGTGCCATCAGAAGCTCTGGGGCCAACGTCCTGACTTTC. Its protein is CAIRSSGANVLTF.

This clone appeared a single time. This chain uses TRBV5-8 with TRBJ2-7; no definite D call. The CDR3 spans 14 residues. Germline CDR1 reads SGHTS; CDR2 reads YDEGEE. V lost 2 bases and J lost 3, with 12 bases in between. The CDR3 here is CASSFSAVSYEQYF. The CDR3 coding sequence is TGTGCCAGCAGCTTTTCAGCAGTTAGCTACGAGCAGTACTTC.

This chain links TRBV15 with TRBJ2-2; 8 bases match TRBD1. Germline V gives CDR1 LNHNV, CDR2 YYDKDF (reference sequence). The CDR3 is 18 amino acids. The ends lost 1 base at V and 4 bases at J; junction bases unmatched: 11. As DNA, the CDR3 is TGTGCCACCAGCAGAGGCTTAGAGACAGGGGTTATCACCGGGGAGCTGTTTTTT. Translation gives CATSRGLETGVITGELFF.

The chain recombines TRBV28 with TRBJ2-3, with D maybe TRBD1 (5 bases). Germline V CDR1 and CDR2: MDHEN, SYDVKM. V lost 4 bases and J 3 bases, leaving 5 bases between the germline ends. The CDR3 is 12 residues long. The CDR3 region is CASSSGTDTQYF. In DNA form, the CDR3 reads TGTGCCAGCAGTTCAGGGACAGATACGCAGTATTTT.